This TCR beta chain appears in the sequencing data of a study of cytomegalovirus exposure and HLA in healthy donors. Study-wide context: The study's early data release held approximately 91 million unique TCRs from HLA-typed donors.

With respect to this clone: What it binds is not known.

Vbeta (60) and Jbeta (13) primers were used in the PCR. Libraries were prepared by immunoSEQ multiplex PCR; TCRdb keeps only in-frame clonotypes and omits some of them. The sample carries fewer than 150,000 clones, about 80% recorded once. Study-wide findings and caveats: A later analysis showed HLA-associated TCR beta chains outstripping equally common others in clonal expansion. In an earlier analysis, most TCR beta V segments were productive about 87% or about 30% of the time. It was likely that a cluster of highly shared sequence variants was a sequencing artifact.

The sample was PBMCs. This sequence was found in a female donor in good health and CMV-seropositive.

CDR3 sequence (DNA): TGTGCCAGCAGCGTTTTCTCAGGGCTAAGCACAGATACGCAGTATTTT. Protein sequence: CASSVFSGLSTDTQYF. The rearrangement links TRBV9 to TRBJ2-3; D may be TRBD1 (5 bases). V lost 2 bases, J lost 0 bases, and 13 bases lay in between. This CDR3 has 16 residues. Germline V gene data show CDR1 as SGDLS and CDR2 as YYNGEE.